This T cell receptor beta chain was captured in a study of blood T cell repertoires in COVID-19. Turning to the study itself: PBMCs, B-cell-depleted T cells, or T cells were the source of the cDNA or gDNA that made up the material.

In this sample, this clone turned up a few times. Per the original methods: Reference gene primer amplification gave estimated nucleated cell counts. Data came from immunoSEQ multiplex PCR; TCRdb stores just in-frame clones and leaves some out. V, J and clone size derive from that table, while D and trimming were established from the DNA sequence. The profile shows approximately 300,000 clones, roughly 82% of them singletons. This CDR3 is built from 14 residues. Trimming cost V 4 bases and J 1 base, with 12 bases left between them. Germline values: CDR1 SGDLS, CDR2 YYNGEE. This clonotype originated in a woman aged 45-65 years with acute or convalescent COVID-19. V usage is TRBV9 and J usage is TRBJ2-7; D unresolved. Sequencing used peripheral blood. The CDR3 sequence: CASSPLTESYEQYF. For the CDR3, the DNA is TGTGCCAGCAGCCCCCTGACGGAGTCCTACGAGCAGTACTTC.